A single sample is the source of the 25 T cell receptor beta chains below, sequenced in a study of shared clonotypes between healthy human individuals. Here immunoSEQ multiplex PCR was the method, and the copy in TCRdb shows in-frame clones only, minus some. The data hold 1.4 million to 1.5 million clones, with about 96% observed a single time. Sequenced: naive CD4+ T cells sorted from blood. Subset described: CD45RA+ positively selected. The receptors derive from a man aged 25-40 years in good health.

V and J are TRBV11-1 and TRBJ2-5, with 8 positions matching TRBD1. With V trimmed by 6 bases and J by 2 bases, 11 bases remained unmatched. This CDR3 has 16 residues. From germline, CDR1 is SGHAT and CDR2 FQDESV (reference sequence). CDR3 coding DNA: TGTGCCAGCAGAAGGACGACAGGGGCCATGCAAGAGACCCAGTACTTC. It specifies CASRRTTGAMQETQYF.

V gene TRBV19 combines with J gene TRBJ1-1; D is unresolved. The CDR3 loop spans 15 amino acids. The germline V gene encodes CDR1 LNHDA and CDR2 SQIVND (reference sequence). The V gene lost 7 bases and the J gene lost 0 bases, with 15 bases spanning the gap. CDR3 in DNA: TGTGCCAGTAAACCTCCTCGGCCGATGAACACTGAAGCTTTCTTT. The encoded protein is CASKPPRPMNTEAFF.

The chain uses TRBV19 and TRBJ2-7; 10 bases line up with TRBD1. The CDR3 is made up of 16 amino acids. Germline CDR1 and CDR2: LNHDA and SQIVND (reference sequence). J lost 2 bases, V lost 4 bases, and 8 bases had no gene match. The CDR3 loop reads CASSKGQGWDPYEQYF. The CDR3 DNA is TGTGCCAGTAGTAAGGGACAGGGGTGGGACCCCTACGAGCAGTACTTC. The full variable domain, its missing parts supplied by reference TRBV19 and TRBJ2-7, is DGGITQSPKYLFRKEGQNVTLSCEQNLNHDAMYWYRQDPGQGLRLIYYSQIVNDFQKGDIAEGYSVSREKKESFPLTVTSAQKNPTAFYLCASSKGQGWDPYEQYFGPGTRLTVT.

This chain connects TRBV4-2 to TRBJ2-1; 12 positions match TRBD2. Unmatched junction bases numbered 10, after V lost 1 base and J lost 0 bases. The CDR3 totals 20 residues. Germline CDR1 is LGHNA and CDR2 is YNFKEQ. The CDR3 nucleotides read TGTGCCAGCAGCCAAGTTCTAGCGGGAGGGCCGGGGAGCTCCTACAATGAGCAGTTCTTC. It yields the protein CASSQVLAGGPGSSYNEQFF.

V is TRBV28 and J is TRBJ1-5; the match to TRBD1 covers 7 bases. The length of the CDR3 is 16 residues. Trimming took 4 bases from V and 3 from J; bases not matched to a gene: 9. From germline, CDR1 is MDHEN and CDR2 SYDVKM. CDR3 region: CASSSPTGDYNQPQHF. CDR3 DNA: TGTGCCAGCAGTTCCCCCACAGGGGATTACAATCAGCCCCAGCATTTT. Complete variable domain (other parts from reference TRBV28 and TRBJ1-5): DVKVTQSSRYLVKRTGEKVFLECVQDMDHENMFWYRQDPGLGLRLIYFSYDVKMKEKGDIPEGYSVSREKKERFSLILESASTNQTSMYLCASSSPTGDYNQPQHFGDGTRLSIL.

This chain connects TRBV10-3 to TRBJ2-7; TRBD2 aligns across 13 bases. The CDR3 runs 14 residues. In germline, CDR1 is ENHRY, CDR2 SYGVKD. V gave up 7 bases and J gave up 4 bases; unmatched junction bases: 4. The CDR3: CAIKRTSGGYEQYF. The DNA of the CDR3 is TGTGCCATCAAGAGGACTAGCGGGGGATACGAGCAGTACTTC.

The chain has TRBV18 and TRBJ1-5; 7 bases align to TRBD1. Per germline, CDR1 KGHSH and CDR2 LQKENI. The CDR3 has 15 residues. V gave up 6 bases and J gave up 4 bases; unmatched junction bases: 9. CDR3 region: CASSLGTASNQPQHF. Here the CDR3 DNA reads TGTGCCAGCTCGCTTGGGACAGCCAGTAATCAGCCCCAGCATTTT.

This chain links TRBV5-1 with TRBJ2-2; D is ambiguous. Per the germline V gene, CDR1 is SGHRS and CDR2 is YFSETQ. The CDR3 spans 16 residues. Deletions cut 4 bases from V and 5 bases from J, with 18 bases between. CDR3 nucleotide sequence: TGCGCCAGCAGCCCCGATACAGCGACGGTGACCGGGGAGCTGTTTTTT. This translates into CASSPDTATVTGELFF.

V and J are TRBV13 and TRBJ2-4; unclear D gene. Germline V lookup: CDR1 PRHDT, CDR2 FYEKMQ (reference sequence). V was cut by 0 bases and J by 8 bases, with 14 bases left in between. The CDR3 is made up of 15 amino acids. CDR3 loop: CASSLGRSPGDIQYF. The CDR3 DNA follows: TGTGCCAGCAGCTTAGGCAGAAGCCCCGGTGACATTCAGTACTTC. The full variable domain, in which reference TRBV13 and TRBJ2-4 provide the parts outside the CDR3, is AAGVIQSPRHLIKEKRETATLKCYPIPRHDTVYWYQQGPGQDPQFLISFYEKMQSDKGSIPDRFSAQQFSDYHSELNMSSLELGDSALYFCASSLGRSPGDIQYFGAGTRLSVL.

This clone was observed a single time. The CDR3 loop is CASTLGGLYEQFF. The CDR3 DNA reads as TGTGCCAGCACGTTGGGGGGTCTCTATGAGCAGTTCTTC. The chain is built from TRBV6-1 and TRBJ2-1; D possibly corresponds to TRBD2 (6 bases). Germline V CDR1 and CDR2: MNHNS, SASEGT. The length of the CDR3 is 13 residues. V lost 7 bases, J lost 8 bases, and 15 bases lay in between.

V and J are TRBV13 and TRBJ2-7, with 8 bases lining up with TRBD1. The CDR3 contains 16 residues. V shed 4 bases, J shed 2 bases, and the junction held 10 bases outside the gene matches. Per germline, CDR1 PRHDT and CDR2 FYEKMQ (reference sequence). For the CDR3, the DNA is TGTGCCAGCAGCTCTCCTACCGGGACAGGAACCTACGAGCAGTACTTC. Protein sequence: CASSSPTGTGTYEQYF.

The chain is built from TRBV5-1 and TRBJ1-2; D perhaps matches TRBD1 (5 bases). Trimming took off 6 bases at V and 1 base at J, with 13 bases between the two ends. CDR1 is SGHRS and CDR2 is YFSETQ in the germline V gene. The CDR3 is 14 residues long. CDR3 nucleotide sequence: TGCGCCAGCACTCGCGACAGCGTTAACTATGGCTACACCTTC. Translated, it gives CASTRDSVNYGYTF.

CDR3 DNA: TGTGCCAGCAGCTTTAGACAGGCCCTGGCGAACACCGGGGAGCTGTTTTTT. Amino acids: CASSFRQALANTGELFF. The chain couples TRBV5-6 to TRBJ2-2, with D possibly TRBD1 on 6 matching bases. CDR1 and CDR2 from the germline V gene are SGHDT and YYEEEE. V was shortened by 2 bases and J by 0 bases, with 14 bases between the two germline ends. The CDR3 consists of 17 residues. Complete variable domain (other parts from reference TRBV5-6 and TRBJ2-2): DAGVTQSPTHLIKTRGQQVTLRCSPKSGHDTVSWYQQALGQGPQFIFQYYEEEERQRGNFPDRFSGHQFPNYSSELNVNALLLGDSALYLCASSFRQALANTGELFFGEGSRLTVL.

The CDR3 nucleotides read TGCGCCAGCAACAATATAGGCTGGAGTAGAGGTGAGCAGTACTTC. Protein: CASNNIGWSRGEQYF. The chain uses TRBV4-1 and TRBJ2-7; no definite D call. Germline V CDR1 and CDR2: MGHRA, YSYEKL. The CDR3 length is 15 residues. Trimming took off 7 bases at V and 7 bases at J, with 23 bases between the two ends.

The chain's CDR3 is CASSLRQSQETQYF. The CDR3 DNA is TGCGCCAGCAGCTTGCGTCAGAGCCAAGAGACCCAGTACTTC. J is TRBJ2-5 and V is TRBV5-1; no clear D. Per the germline V gene, CDR1 is SGHRS and CDR2 is YFSETQ. V was shortened by 1 base and J by 1 base, with 8 bases between the two germline ends. This CDR3 comprises 14 residues. The whole variable domain, filled in from reference TRBV5-1 and TRBJ2-5, reads KAGVTQTPRYLIKTRGQQVTLSCSPISGHRSVSWYQQTPGQGLQFLFEYFSETQRNKGNFPGRFSGRQFSNSRSEMNVSTLELGDSALYLCASSLRQSQETQYFGPGTRLLVL.

V is TRBV27 and J is TRBJ2-1; D call uncertain. V lost 4 bases to trimming and J lost 2 bases, with 9 bases between them. The length of the CDR3 is 14 residues. Germline V gene sequence: CDR1 MNHEY, CDR2 SMNVEV (reference sequence). The CDR3 loop is CASSSVVTYNEQFF. In DNA form, the CDR3 reads TGTGCCAGCAGTTCGGTGGTGACCTACAATGAGCAGTTCTTC.

The chain couples TRBV9 to TRBJ2-1; no reliable D call. Trimming took 0 bases from V and 9 from J, leaving 10 bases between them. From germline, CDR1 is SGDLS and CDR2 YYNGEE. The CDR3 runs to 13 residues. The CDR3 DNA follows: TGTGCCAGCAGCGTAGGTTTTGGGATTGAGCAGTTCTTC. Translated, it gives CASSVGFGIEQFF.

This clone was seen only once. The genes are TRBV6-1 and TRBJ1-4; D is uncertain. CDR1 is MNHNS and CDR2 is SASEGT in the germline V gene. Trimming cost V 4 bases and J 5 bases, with 17 bases left between them. The CDR3 contains 16 residues. In DNA form, the CDR3 reads TGTGCCAGCAGTGGGAGGTTCGGGGAACCCAATGAAAAACTGTTTTTT. Protein: CASSGRFGEPNEKLFF.

This chain connects TRBV11-1 to TRBJ2-5; 8 bases fit TRBD2. With 1 base clipped from V and 7 bases from J, the junction kept 8 bases outside the gene matches. The CDR3 is 15 residues long. The V gene's germline CDR1 is SGHAT and CDR2 FQDESV (reference sequence). The CDR3 region has the DNA TGTGCCAGCAGCTTAGTGGTCGGGAGGGTAACGACCCAGTACTTC. The encoded protein is CASSLVVGRVTTQYF.

The genes are TRBV2 and TRBJ2-3, with 8 bases identical to TRBD1. The CDR3 is 18 amino acids. V lost 0 bases, J lost 1 base, and 9 bases stayed unmatched. Per germline, CDR1 SNHLY and CDR2 FYNNEI. The CDR3 nucleotides read TGTGCCAGCAGTGAAGCAGGAATAAGGACAGGGCGCACAGATACGCAGTATTTT. This encodes CASSEAGIRTGRTDTQYF. The whole variable domain, remainder taken from reference TRBV2 and TRBJ2-3, is EPEVTQTPSHQVTQMGQEVILRCVPISNHLYFYWYRQILGQKVEFLVSFYNNEISEKSEIFDDQFSVERPDGSNFTLKIRSTKLEDSAMYFCASSEAGIRTGRTDTQYFGPGTRLTVL.

This rearrangement joins TRBV27 to TRBJ2-7, with TRBD2 identical over 8 bases. The V segment lost 5 bases and the J segment 4 bases; nucleotides outside the gene matches: 13. This CDR3 contains 16 residues. Per the germline V gene, CDR1 is MNHEY and CDR2 is SMNVEV (reference sequence). The CDR3 DNA follows: TGTGCCAGCAGTGCCCCTGGGAGCGGGAGTCTGTACGAGCAGTACTTC. Amino acid sequence: CASSAPGSGSLYEQYF.

On this clone itself: The junction differs from germline at one of its ends, possibly a read error. J is TRBJ1-5 and V is TRBV28; 10 nucleotides line up with TRBD1. Germline CDR1 and CDR2: MDHEN and SYDVKM. The CDR3 has 15 residues. Written as DNA, the CDR3 is TGTGCCAGCAGTTTTCGGGACAGGGGAAATCCGCCCCAGCATTTT. This sequence encodes CASSFRDRGNPPQHF.

The chain combines TRBV9 with TRBJ2-5; 11 bases align to TRBD1. CDR1 SGDLS and CDR2 YYNGEE come from the germline V gene. The trim removed 6 bases at V and 5 bases at J, leaving 12 bases unmatched. The length of the CDR3 is 16 residues. CDR3 bases: TGTGCCAGCACACGTAGTGGGACAGGGGGGTTGGAGACCCAGTACTTC. Translation: CASTRSGTGGLETQYF.

The V gene is TRBV6-5, the J gene TRBJ1-5; D may be TRBD1 (6 bases). V was trimmed by 4 bases and J by 5 bases, leaving 12 bases between them. Germline V lookup: CDR1 MNHEY, CDR2 SVGAGI. The CDR3 contains 14 residues. The DNA for the CDR3 is TGTGCCAGCAGTTTATCAGGGGCGGATCAGCCCCAGCATTTT. It encodes CASSLSGADQPQHF.

The rearrangement joins TRBV11-2 to TRBJ2-7, with D possibly matching TRBD2 (5 bases). In germline, CDR1 is SGHAT, CDR2 FQNNGV. The CDR3 sequence is 13 residues long. V was pared by 2 bases and J by 6 bases, with 11 bases between. The CDR3 is CASSLNPRGEQYF. The DNA for the CDR3 is TGTGCCAGCAGCTTAAACCCACGGGGCGAGCAGTACTTC.